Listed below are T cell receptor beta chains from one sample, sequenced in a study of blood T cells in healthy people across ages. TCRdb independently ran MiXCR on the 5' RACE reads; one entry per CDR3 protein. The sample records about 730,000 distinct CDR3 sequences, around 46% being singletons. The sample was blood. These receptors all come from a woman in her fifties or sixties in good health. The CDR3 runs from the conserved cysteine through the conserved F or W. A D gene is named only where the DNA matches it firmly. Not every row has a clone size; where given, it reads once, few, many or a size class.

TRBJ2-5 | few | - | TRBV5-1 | TGCGCCAGCAGCTTAATTGGGGGAATCACAGGGGAGACCCAGTACTTC | CASSLIGGITGETQYF
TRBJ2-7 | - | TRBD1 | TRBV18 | TGTGCCAGCTCAGATCGACAGGGAACCTACGAGCAGTACTTC | CASSDRQGTYEQYF
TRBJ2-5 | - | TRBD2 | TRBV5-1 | TGCGCCAGCAGCGGGGATCTAGCGGGACTCCAAGAGACCCAGTACTTC | CASSGDLAGLQETQYF
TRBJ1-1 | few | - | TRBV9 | TGTGCCAGCAGTGAGGACGTTAGGTTTCCGTCTACTGAAGCTTTCTTT | CASSEDVRFPSTEAFF
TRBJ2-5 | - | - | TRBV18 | TGTGCCAGCTCACCACCAGTAGCTGTCGAGACCCAGTACTTC | CASSPPVAVETQYF
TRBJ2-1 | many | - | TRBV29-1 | TGCAGCGTCTGGGGGGAAGGCAATGAGCAGTTCTTC | CSVWGEGNEQFF
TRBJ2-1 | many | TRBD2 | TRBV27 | TGTGCCAGCAGCCCGGGACTAGGCAATGAGCAGTTCTTC | CASSPGLGNEQFF
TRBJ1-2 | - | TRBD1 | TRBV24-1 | TGTGCCACCAGCCGACAGGGTCGCTACACCTTC | CATSRQGRYTF
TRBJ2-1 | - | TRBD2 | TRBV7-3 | TGTGCCAGCAGCTTGGGGGGTAGCGGGAGTCGTGAGCAGTTCTTC | CASSLGGSGSREQFF
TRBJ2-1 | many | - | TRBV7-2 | TGTGCCAGCAGCTCGGAGCGGAAGCAGTTCTTC | CASSSERKQFF
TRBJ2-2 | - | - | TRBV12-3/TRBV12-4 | TGTGCCAGCAGACCAGGGGGGCAACGGGGGGAGCTGTTTTTT | CASRPGGQRGELFF
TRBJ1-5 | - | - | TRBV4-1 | TGCGCCAGCAGCCAAGATTGGAGGCGACACGTTCTGTCCCAGCATTTT | CASSQDWRRHVLSQHF
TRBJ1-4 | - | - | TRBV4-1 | TGCGCCAGCAGCCAAGGGCAAGGGAGGGACAATGAAAAACTGTTTTTT | CASSQGQGRDNEKLFF
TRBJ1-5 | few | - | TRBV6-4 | TGTGCCAGCAGTGACCCGGACGGTACCAATCAGCCCCAGCATTTT | CASSDPDGTNQPQHF
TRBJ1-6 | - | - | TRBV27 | TGTGCCAGCAGTTTTAACCCGCCGGGGGCAGGAAATTCACCCCTCCACTTT | CASSFNPPGAGNSPLHF
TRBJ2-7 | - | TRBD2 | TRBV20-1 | TGCAGTGCTAAACTAGGACTAGCGGGGGGGCACCCGCAGTACTTC | CSAKLGLAGGHPQYF
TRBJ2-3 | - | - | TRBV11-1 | TGTGCCAGCAGCTTAGGGGACGGCGGGGGCACAGATACGCAGTATTTT | CASSLGDGGGTDTQYF
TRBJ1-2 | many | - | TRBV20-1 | TGCAGTGCTAGAGCCGTCAATACAGGGAGCAGTGGCTACACCTTC | CSARAVNTGSSGYTF
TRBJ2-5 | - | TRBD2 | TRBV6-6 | TGTGCCAGCAGCTCTCTAGCGGGGGGGAGGGGAGAGACCCAGTACTTC | CASSSLAGGRGETQYF
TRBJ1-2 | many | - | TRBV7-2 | TGTGCCAGCAGCTTAGACTGGGAACGTGGCTACACCTTC | CASSLDWERGYTF
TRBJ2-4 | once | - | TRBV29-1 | TGCAGCGCCAGTGTCGGGAACATTCAGTACTTC | CSASVGNIQYF
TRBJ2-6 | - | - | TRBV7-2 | TGTGCCAGCAGCCCGGGTATCTCTGGGGCCAACGTCCTGACTTTC | CASSPGISGANVLTF
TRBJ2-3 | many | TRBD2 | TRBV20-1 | TGCAGTGCGGAACCCGCCGGGACTAGCGGGGCAGATACGCAGTATTTT | CSAEPAGTSGADTQYF
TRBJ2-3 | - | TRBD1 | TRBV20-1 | TGCAGTGCTGGACAGGGGGCAGGAGATACGCAGTATTTT | CSAGQGAGDTQYF
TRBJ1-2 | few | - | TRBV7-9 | TGTGCCAGCAGCTCTACAGCGCTCTATGGCTACACCTTC | CASSSTALYGYTF
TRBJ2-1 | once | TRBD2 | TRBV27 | TGTGCCAGCAGCTTTCGGCGCAGCGGGAGAGGAAATGAGCAGTTCTTC | CASSFRRSGRGNEQFF